The 28 T cell receptor beta chains in this list originate from one sample, sequenced in a study of blood T cell repertoires in COVID-19. Assay: immunoSEQ multiplex PCR; the TCRdb copy retains only in-frame clones and omits some. This table has approximately 250,000 clones, around nine tenths appearing once. Sequenced material: peripheral blood. These receptor sequences come from a man in his forties or fifties with active or convalescent COVID-19.

J is TRBJ1-6 and V is TRBV27; no clear D gene. CDR1 MNHEY and CDR2 SMNVEV come from the germline V gene (reference sequence). V was shortened by 5 bases and J by 7 bases, with 18 bases between the two germline ends. The CDR3 covers 16 residues. The CDR3 is CASSPPRASRNSPLHF. In DNA, the CDR3 is TGTGCCAGCAGTCCCCCCAGAGCCTCTAGAAATTCACCCCTCCACTTT.

The chain joins TRBV28 to TRBJ2-7; no definite D call. This CDR3 comprises 12 residues. The V end lost 8 bases, the J end lost 6 bases, and 14 bases lay between the germline ends. Looked up from germline, CDR1 is MDHEN and CDR2 is SYDVKM. The CDR3 DNA sequence: TGTGCCAGCGGTTCTCACTCCACCGAGCAGTACTTC. This translates into CASGSHSTEQYF.

This chain connects TRBV5-5 to TRBJ1-3; D is undetermined. CDR1 is SGHKS and CDR2 is YYEKEE in the germline V gene (reference sequence). V was clipped by 1 base and J by 1 base, with 24 bases between them. This CDR3 has 20 amino acids. The CDR3 reads CASSLTVRISGRGSGNTIYF. CDR3 nucleotides: TGTGCCAGCAGCTTGACGGTCAGGATCTCGGGTCGGGGTTCTGGAAACACCATATATTTT.

The V gene is TRBV7-3, the J gene TRBJ2-7; D is possibly TRBD1 (5 bases). Germline-derived CDR1 and CDR2 are SGHTA and FQGTGA. The CDR3 totals 13 residues. V dropped 5 bases and J dropped 4 bases, with 12 bases sitting between them. This chain's CDR3 is CASSLGPIYEQYF. The CDR3 bases are TGTGCCAGCAGCCTGGGGCCTATTTACGAGCAGTACTTC.

This chain uses TRBV5-4 with TRBJ2-1; D remains ambiguous. This CDR3 region has 17 residues. Germline V gene lookup returns CDR1 SGHNT and CDR2 YYREEE (reference sequence). The V end was cut by 4 bases, the J end by 5 bases, with 22 bases between. The CDR3 reads CASSPLEGRFVHNEQFF. The CDR3 nucleotides are TGTGCCAGCAGCCCCCTAGAAGGTAGATTTGTCCACAATGAGCAGTTCTTC.

The chain uses TRBV19 and TRBJ2-1; TRBD2 matches at 13 bases. Trimming cost V 4 bases and J 6 bases; bases outside gene matches: 12. The CDR3 covers 18 residues. Germline lookup yields CDR1 LNHDA and CDR2 SQIVND (reference sequence). CDR3 sequence: CASSSTSGGARFVNEQFF. DNA for the CDR3: TGTGCCAGTAGTAGTACTAGCGGGGGGGCCCGGTTCGTCAATGAGCAGTTCTTC.

In DNA, the CDR3 is TGTGCCAGCAGCCAGGACAGTTCTAATGAAAAACTGTTTTTT. This codes for CASSQDSSNEKLFF. The chain is built from TRBV9 and TRBJ1-4; perhaps TRBD1 as D (6 bases). CDR1 and CDR2 from the germline V gene are SGDLS and YYNGEE. V was shortened by 4 bases and J by 3 bases, with 10 bases between the two germline ends. This CDR3 contains 14 residues.

The chain recombines TRBV11-3 with TRBJ2-7, with D tentatively TRBD1 (5 bases). The V gene's germline CDR1 is SGHNT and CDR2 YENEEA. The CDR3 sequence is 14 residues long. Trimming stripped 6 bases from V and 2 bases from J, with 14 bases between. CDR3 DNA sequence: TGTGCCAGCAGGATTGGGCAGGGTCCCTACGAGCAGTACTTC. Protein product: CASRIGQGPYEQYF.

The chain employs TRBV19 and TRBJ1-3; 10 bases fit TRBD1. The CDR3 runs to 15 residues. Germline lookup yields CDR1 LNHDA and CDR2 SQIVND (reference sequence). V shed 5 bases and J 4 bases; nucleotides not matched to a gene: 5. The CDR3 sequence is CASSGQGVGGNTIYF. The CDR3 region has the DNA TGTGCCAGTAGTGGACAGGGGGTAGGCGGAAACACCATATATTTT. Looking up the rest from reference TRBV19 and TRBJ1-3 gives the full variable domain: DGGITQSPKYLFRKEGQNVTLSCEQNLNHDAMYWYRQDPGQGLRLIYYSQIVNDFQKGDIAEGYSVSREKKESFPLTVTSAQKNPTAFYLCASSGQGVGGNTIYFGEGSWLTVV.

The genes are TRBV6-5 and TRBJ1-6, with a weak D call TRBD1 (5 bases). Germline CDR1 reads MNHEY; CDR2 reads SVGAGI. Trimming removed 5 bases at V and 3 bases at J, with 11 bases between. The CDR3 is 15 amino acids. As DNA, the CDR3 is TGTGCCAGCAGTAGGGGTTTGAGCTATAATTCACCCCTCCACTTT. Translation gives CASSRGLSYNSPLHF.

This chain links TRBV24-1 with TRBJ2-3; 11 nucleotides agree with TRBD2. Trimming removed 3 bases from V and 4 bases from J; junction bases left unmatched: 5. This CDR3 is built from 16 residues. Germline-derived CDR1 and CDR2 are KGHDR and SFDVKD. The CDR3: CATSDPLAGASDTQYF. CDR3 DNA: TGTGCCACCAGTGATCCACTAGCGGGAGCGTCAGATACGCAGTATTTT.

V and J are TRBV7-3 and TRBJ2-1; 14 bases are a match to TRBD2. The V gene's germline CDR1 is SGHTA and CDR2 FQGTGA. This CDR3 has 14 amino acids. The V segment lost 4 bases and the J segment 11 bases; nucleotides outside the gene matches: 4. CDR3 amino acids: CASSSGLAGGQQFF. CDR3 DNA: TGTGCCAGCAGCTCCGGACTAGCGGGAGGCCAGCAGTTCTTC.

J is TRBJ2-5 and V is TRBV11-2; 10 bases are a match to TRBD1. V was clipped by 5 bases and J by 5 bases; unmatched bases: 8. Germline-derived CDR1 and CDR2 are SGHAT and FQNNGV. This CDR3 has 15 amino acids. The chain's CDR3 is CASSPGTGVAETQYF. DNA for the CDR3: TGTGCCAGCAGCCCGGGGACAGGGGTAGCGGAGACCCAGTACTTC.

This rearrangement joins TRBV5-5 to TRBJ2-1, with D maybe TRBD2 (6 bases). The germline V gene encodes CDR1 SGHKS and CDR2 YYEKEE (reference sequence). The CDR3 loop spans 13 amino acids. Trimming left V 4 bases short and J 12 bases short, with 17 bases between. Here the CDR3 DNA reads TGTGCCAGCAGCCGGACCGGGCGGGACGGGCAGTTCTTC. This translates into CASSRTGRDGQFF.

This clone was observed a handful of times. This chain connects TRBV6-6 to TRBJ1-5; TRBD1 agrees at 9 bases. CDR1 and CDR2 (germline): MNHNY, SVGAGI (reference sequence). This CDR3 has 14 amino acids. V gave up 6 bases and J gave up 2 bases; unmatched junction bases: 2. CDR3 loop: CASRTGGGNQPQHF. The CDR3 nucleotides are TGTGCCAGCAGAACAGGGGGCGGCAATCAGCCCCAGCATTTT.

The chain joins TRBV15 to TRBJ2-2; D might be TRBD1 (6 bases). From germline, CDR1 is LNHNV and CDR2 YYDKDF (reference sequence). Trimming left V 1 base short and J 6 bases short, with 24 bases between. CDR3 length: 19 residues. Here the CDR3 reads CATSRGGQALRRGSGELFF. The CDR3 DNA reads TGTGCCACCAGCAGAGGGGGACAAGCCCTTAGAAGAGGCTCCGGGGAGCTGTTTTTT. The entire variable domain, with the rest obtained from reference TRBV15 and TRBJ2-2, is as follows: DAMVIQNPRYQVTQFGKPVTLSCSQTLNHNVMYWYQQKSSQAPKLLFHYYDKDFNNEADTPDNFQSRRPNTSFCFLDIRSPGLGDTAMYLCATSRGGQALRRGSGELFFGEGSRLTVL.

V usage is TRBV28 and J usage is TRBJ1-6; 8 bases fit TRBD1. This CDR3 is built from 16 residues. The V gene's germline CDR1 is MDHEN and CDR2 SYDVKM. With 2 bases clipped from V and 5 bases from J, the junction kept 5 bases outside the gene matches. CDR3 amino acids: CASSLRTGTNNSPLHF. The CDR3 DNA is TGTGCCAGCAGTTTAAGGACAGGGACAAATAATTCACCCCTCCACTTT.

There are a few counts of this clone. The chain carries TRBV20-1 and TRBJ1-2; D might be TRBD1 (5 bases). This CDR3 is built from 14 residues. The V end was cut by 5 bases, the J end by 6 bases, with 19 bases between. Germline-derived CDR1 and CDR2 are DFQATT and SNEGSKA (reference sequence). CDR3: CSAGGGESGDGYTF. CDR3 in DNA: TGCAGTGCTGGTGGGGGGGAAAGTGGGGATGGCTACACCTTC.

V usage is TRBV2 and J usage is TRBJ2-3; the match to TRBD2 covers 12 bases. The CDR3 loop spans 15 amino acids. V lost 6 bases to trimming and J lost 2 bases; unmatched junction nucleotides: 3. Per the germline V gene, CDR1 is SNHLY and CDR2 is FYNNEI. CDR3 DNA sequence: TGTGCCAGCAGGCTAGCGGGAGGGTACACAGATACGCAGTATTTT. It codes for CASRLAGGYTDTQYF. Full variable domain (rest looked up from reference TRBV2 and TRBJ2-3): EPEVTQTPSHQVTQMGQEVILRCVPISNHLYFYWYRQILGQKVEFLVSFYNNEISEKSEIFDDQFSVERPDGSNFTLKIRSTKLEDSAMYFCASRLAGGYTDTQYFGPGTRLTVL.

This chain joins TRBV7-2 and TRBJ2-3; 7 bases fit TRBD2. There are 15 residues in the CDR3. From germline, CDR1 is SGHTA and CDR2 FQGNSA. With V trimmed by 2 bases and J by 5 bases, 7 bases remained unmatched. CDR3 region: CASSLYATGGDTQYF. The CDR3 nucleotides read TGTGCCAGCAGCTTATATGCCACGGGGGGAGATACGCAGTATTTT. Full variable domain (rest looked up from reference TRBV7-2 and TRBJ2-3): GAGVSQSPSNKVTEKGKDVELRCDPISGHTALYWYRQSLGQGLEFLIYFQGNSAPDKSGLPSDRFSAERTGGSVSTLTIQRTQQEDSAVYLCASSLYATGGDTQYFGPGTRLTVL.

As to this clone: Other DNA sequences in this sample translate to the same CDR3. The V gene is TRBV18, the J gene TRBJ2-7; maybe TRBD2 (7 bases). Germline V gives CDR1 KGHSH, CDR2 LQKENI. V was clipped by 1 base and J by 4 bases, with 8 bases between them. The CDR3 totals 13 residues. Here the CDR3 reads CASSPQGGYEQYF. The CDR3 region has the DNA TGTGCCAGCTCACCACAGGGGGGGTACGAGCAGTACTTC.

The chain links TRBV18 to TRBJ1-5, with a possible D match to TRBD1 (6 bases). Germline V lookup: CDR1 KGHSH, CDR2 LQKENI. Trimming took off 0 bases at V and 1 base at J, with 13 bases between the two ends. The CDR3 totals 17 residues. CDR3 amino acids: CASSPPGAGTSNQPQHF. The DNA of the CDR3 is TGTGCCAGCTCACCACCCGGGGCAGGGACAAGCAATCAGCCCCAGCATTTT.

This rearrangement joins TRBV7-2 to TRBJ2-2, with a tentative D call TRBD2 (6 bases). V gave up 1 base and J gave up 0 bases, with 9 bases separating them. The germline V gene encodes CDR1 SGHTA and CDR2 FQGNSA. The CDR3 runs to 16 residues. The CDR3 nucleotides are TGTGCCAGCAGCTTAGAGACGGGGGCGAACACCGGGGAGCTGTTTTTT. Protein sequence: CASSLETGANTGELFF.

The chain uses TRBV4-1 and TRBJ1-1; TRBD1 is a possible D gene (6 bases). The CDR3 consists of 11 residues. The V gene lost 4 bases and the J gene lost 7 bases, with 7 bases spanning the gap. The germline V gene has CDR1 MGHRA and CDR2 YSYEKL. The CDR3 nucleotides are TGCGCCAGCAGCCCAGGGGTTGAAGCTTTCTTT. The encoded protein is CASSPGVEAFF.

This chain joins TRBV7-9 and TRBJ2-7; possibly TRBD2 for D (5 bases). Deletions cut 0 bases from V and 4 bases from J, with 19 bases between. The CDR3 is 17 amino acids. The germline CDR1 and CDR2 sequences are SEHNR and FQNEAQ (reference sequence). The CDR3 DNA reads as TGTGCCAGCAGCTTAGCGACCGGTCCCGGGAAAGGGTACGAGCAGTACTTC. Its translation is CASSLATGPGKGYEQYF.

The V gene is TRBV28, the J gene TRBJ1-2, with D possibly being TRBD1 (6 bases). In germline, CDR1 is MDHEN, CDR2 SYDVKM. The ends were cut back, 1 base at V and 7 bases at J, with 16 bases in the middle. The CDR3 loop spans 15 amino acids. The CDR3: CASSLSAPGGFGYTF. The DNA of the CDR3 is TGTGCCAGCAGTTTATCCGCCCCGGGGGGCTTTGGCTACACCTTC.

This clone showed up just once. The V and J genes are TRBV4-1 and TRBJ1-5, with D hard to call. Trimming removed 2 bases from V and 10 bases from J, with 12 bases in between. The CDR3 spans 13 residues. CDR1 is MGHRA, CDR2 YSYEKL, per germline. The CDR3 nucleotides are TGCGCCAGCAGCCAACCCCGGGTGGTCCCCCAGCATTTT. This translates into CASSQPRVVPQHF.

The J gene is TRBJ2-3, the V gene TRBV5-4; a weak D match, TRBD2 (6 bases). In germline, CDR1 is SGHNT, CDR2 YYREEE (reference sequence). The V gene lost 4 bases and the J gene lost 6 bases, with 18 bases spanning the gap. This CDR3 region has 15 residues. The CDR3, as DNA: TGTGCCAGCAGCCCGGGACTCCCACGGAGCGATACGCAGTATTTT. Its translation is CASSPGLPRSDTQYF. The full variable domain, rest sourced from reference TRBV5-4 and TRBJ2-3, is ETGVTQSPTHLIKTRGQQVTLRCSSQSGHNTVSWYQQALGQGPQFIFQYYREEENGRGNFPPRFSGLQFPNYSSELNVNALELDDSALYLCASSPGLPRSDTQYFGPGTRLTVL.